This TCR beta chain was recovered during a study of blood T cell repertoires in COVID-19 (dated by TCRdb to the early 2020s). Describing the broader study: The collaborator samples originated in the United States, Italy and Spain and spanned the acute and convalescent phases of COVID-19. Samples came from the ongoing ImmuneRACE study (first 160 participants) plus 1,254 subjects from 6 global collaborators. Subjects who had been exposed to COVID-19, were actively infected with it, or had recovered from it provided the deeply sampled blood TCRbeta repertoires that made up the dataset. The prospective study material was composed of cDNA or gDNA derived from T cells, B-cell-depleted T cells, or PBMCs. Where available, HLA class I and class II types were obtained from metadata supplied by the sample provider rather than from assay-based typing. The repertoires were made available in a free public database intended to serve as a resource for research on the immune response to SARS-CoV-2. Nearly every sample came with metadata listing a de-identified subject ID, COVID-19 status, age in years and sex.

Samples from volunteer blood donors who had recovered from COVID-19 were contributed by a second Seattle source. Each collaborating institution followed its own protocols to collect whole blood in K2EDTA tubes. For TCRbeta analysis, collaborator samples were shipped as frozen whole blood, as isolated PBMCs, or as DNA extracted from either sample type. General findings and caveats noted by the study authors: Clinical and demographic metadata were provided uncurated, with the amount varying by source and participant.

TCRbeta CDR3 regions were amplified from genomic DNA using the immunoSEQ Assay, a bias-controlled multiplex PCR. As for the original processing: The number of nucleated cells in each sample was estimated from the amplification of reference gene primers within the assay. Sequence reads were collapsed and filtered to measure the absolute abundance of every unique TCRbeta CDR3 rearrangement. For each sample, productive Simpson clonality was calculated by taking the square root of Simpson's diversity index across productive rearrangements. The table comes from immuneACCESS by way of TCRdb, which keeps in-frame sequences with V and J called. Part of the clones is missing from these tables; in studies checked, under half for an unresolved V gene and the rest for unknown reasons. V, J and clone size reflect that table, while D and trimming were determined from the DNA. The sample table contains 200,000 to 300,000 clones; only one count was recorded for 80% to 90% of them. Of the sample, about 2.3% falls within the top ten clones.

For this clone: No cognate antigen has been identified for it. No qualities accompany the bases; no much larger clone lies one base away.

The germline V gene (reference sequence) yields SEHNR for CDR1 and FQNEAQ for CDR2. CDR3 length: 16 amino acids, cysteine to phenylalanine. Only CDR3 DNA remains: 48 bases, in frame from the first base. Ends trimmed: V by 1 base, J by 1 base; bases unmatched to a gene: 3. The clonotype was recovered from a man aged 40-49 years who had recovered from COVID-19. The chain is made from TRBV7-9 and TRBJ2-5; 10 middle bases align to TRBD1. Specimen: peripheral blood. The CDR3 protein: CASSLVRDRGQETQYF. At the DNA level, the sequence is TGTGCCAGCAGCTTAGTCCGGGACAGGGGCCAAGAGACCCAGTACTTC.